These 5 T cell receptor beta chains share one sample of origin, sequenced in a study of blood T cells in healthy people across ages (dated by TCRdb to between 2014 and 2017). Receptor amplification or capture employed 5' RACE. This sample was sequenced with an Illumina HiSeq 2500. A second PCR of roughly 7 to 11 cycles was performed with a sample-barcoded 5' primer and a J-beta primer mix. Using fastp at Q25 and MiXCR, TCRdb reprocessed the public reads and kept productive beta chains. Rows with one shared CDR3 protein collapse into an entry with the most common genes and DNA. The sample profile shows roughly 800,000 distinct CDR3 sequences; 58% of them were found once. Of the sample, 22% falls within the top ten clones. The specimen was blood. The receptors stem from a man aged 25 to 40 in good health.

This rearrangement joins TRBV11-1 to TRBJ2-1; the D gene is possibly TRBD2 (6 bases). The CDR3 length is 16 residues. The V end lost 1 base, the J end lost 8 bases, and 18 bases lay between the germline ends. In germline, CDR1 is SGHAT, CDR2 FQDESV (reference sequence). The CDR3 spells CASSLGGGKASDEQFF. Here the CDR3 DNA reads TGTGCCAGCAGCTTAGGGGGCGGGAAAGCGAGCGATGAGCAGTTCTTC.

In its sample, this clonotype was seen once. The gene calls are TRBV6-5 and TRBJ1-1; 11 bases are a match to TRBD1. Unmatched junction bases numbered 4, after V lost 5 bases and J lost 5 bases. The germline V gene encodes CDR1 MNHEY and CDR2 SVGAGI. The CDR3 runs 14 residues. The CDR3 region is CASSQGTGGTEAFF. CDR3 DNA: TGTGCCAGCAGTCAAGGGACAGGGGGTACTGAAGCTTTCTTT.

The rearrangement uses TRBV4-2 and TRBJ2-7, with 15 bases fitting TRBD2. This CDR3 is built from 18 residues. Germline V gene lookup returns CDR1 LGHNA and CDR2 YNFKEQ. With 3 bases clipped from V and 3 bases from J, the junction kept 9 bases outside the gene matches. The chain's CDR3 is CASSQWTSGRAFVYEQYF. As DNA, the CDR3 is TGTGCCAGCAGCCAGTGGACTAGCGGGAGGGCCTTTGTCTACGAGCAGTACTTC.

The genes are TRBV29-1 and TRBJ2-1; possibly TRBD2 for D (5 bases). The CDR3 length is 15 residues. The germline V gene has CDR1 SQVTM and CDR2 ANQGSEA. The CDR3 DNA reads TGCAGACTCGCTTTGAGGAGACTAACGGGTAATGAGCAGTTCTTC. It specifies CRLALRRLTGNEQFF.

In nucleotides, the CDR3 is TGTGCCAGCAGACATATAGGGACCCAGTACTTC. This codes for CASRHIGTQYF. The genes are TRBV6-5 and TRBJ2-5; the D is unclear. CDR3 length equals 11 residues. CDR1 is MNHEY and CDR2 is SVGAGI in the germline V gene. V lost 6 bases to trimming and J lost 7 bases, with 9 bases between them.